This TCR beta chain comes out of a study of T cells expressing NK-cell markers (dated by TCRdb to about 2020). Broadly, across the study: TCR beta-chain repertoires were profiled in sorted CD3+CD56+NKG2C+, CD3+CD56+NKG2C- and CD3+CD56-NKG2C+ T-cell subsets from fewer than 10 donors. The study sequenced eight donors, all healthy volunteers chosen at random: three men and five women. Libraries were sequenced as 2 x 150 bp reads on Illumina HiSeq 2000/2500, MiSeq or NextSeq. Seven of the eight sequenced donors were HCMV-seropositive and one was HCMV-seronegative. Overall study results and their limits: In more than 5 donors, the dominant CD3+CD56+NKG2C+ clonotypes ranked among the top 10 CD8+ clonotypes, making up about 1.0-8% of CD8+ T cells. It remained unclear whether the expanded NKG2C-expressing T cell clones were specific for HCMV antigens. Those dominant clonotypes were again the most abundant among CD3+CD56-NKG2C+ cells in a few donors, at about 25-60.1%.

On this clonotype: Its specific antigen is unknown.

Sequencer: Illumina HiSeq 2000. TCR beta cDNA libraries were prepared using 5'RACE template switching, which introduced a universal primer site and unique molecular identifiers. Synthesis of cDNA was primed from the TCR beta constant segment and was followed by two consecutive PCR amplification steps. As for the authors' bioinformatics: MIGEC was used to demultiplex reads and group the reads by UMI, and MiTCR was used to assemble and quantify clonotypes. To exclude erroneous sequences, any TCR cDNA sequence not supported by at least two reads was discarded. Downstream repertoire analysis used the tcR package, and clonotypes were matched across fractions by CDR3 nucleotide sequence plus V segment. VDJmatch was used to annotate antigen specificity against VDJdb, with one amino acid substitution in CDR3 allowed. Based on TCRdb reprocessing of the reads, there is one entry per CDR3 protein sequence, and DNA is missing. In this record, the V and J calls reflect TCRdb's handling and not the investigators' own analysis. This sample's listing comprises a few hundred thousand distinct CDR3 sequences. About 5.2% of the sample comes from the top ten.

HCMV serostatus was determined by detecting HCMV-specific IgG in serum with a commercial ELISA kit. Peripheral blood mononuclear cells were isolated from blood by Ficoll density gradient centrifugation. Spanning cysteine to phenylalanine, the CDR3 consists of 17 amino acids. No DNA is listed. The germline V gene encodes CDR1 SQVTM and CDR2 ANQGSEA. Recombination linked TRBV29-1 to TRBJ2-1; the D call of TRBD1 rests on TCRdb alone, since no DNA is present to check it. The clonotype comes from a man aged 18-69 years in good health. Specimen: blood T cells: a sorted CD56 or NKG2C T cell subset, CD4+ or CD8+ T cells, or bulk PBMC T cells (not recorded which). The CDR3 protein: CSVELGVLTPYYNEQFF.